This is a list of T cell receptor beta chains from one sample in a study of identical twins. TCRdb fed the 5' RACE reads into MiXCR, producing one record per CDR3 protein. The sample lists 1.5 million to 2 million distinct CDR3 sequences, 25% to 35% occurring once. The sequencing sample was made of cord blood. The receptors come from a newborn girl in good health. Both conserved end residues are part of each CDR3.

TRBV6-2/TRBV6-3,TRBJ2-6,CASSYPTGKPSGANVLTF
TRBV9,TRBJ2-3,CASSVGGLAITDTQYF
TRBV27,TRBJ2-7,CASSFAALNEQYF
TRBV5-1,TRBJ2-5,CASSLAGGYSEQYF
TRBV28,TRBJ2-1,CASRSPGTGDNEQFF
TRBV20-1,TRBJ1-2,CSAIPRGYGYTF
TRBV29-1,TRBJ2-1,CSVAGTTGGDSYNEQFF
TRBV4-2,TRBJ2-1,CASSQGWTSGSREQFF
TRBV2,TRBJ2-7,CASNRADFYEQYF
TRBV14,TRBJ2-7,CASSSAPHYEQYF
TRBV11-3,TRBJ1-1,CASSLRSSMNTEAFF
TRBV27,TRBJ2-5,CASSFMGQQETQYF
TRBV20-1,-,CGATREVDIQYF
TRBV9,TRBJ2-1,CASSEAGARSLDEQFF
TRBV11-1,TRBJ2-2,CASSLVQGATGELFF
TRBV9,TRBJ2-1,CASSVAGGVHEQFF
TRBV20-1,TRBJ2-1,CSAKLGWNEQFF
TRBV6-5,TRBJ1-5,CASSYPGQPQHF
TRBV28,TRBJ2-1,CASSSGQGNYNEQFF
TRBV5-1,TRBJ2-5,CASRLGTSGETQYF
TRBV28,TRBJ1-6,CASSFPQGQSSPLHF
TRBV12-3/TRBV12-4,TRBJ2-6,CASSLRVNSGANVLTF
TRBV12-3/TRBV12-4,TRBJ2-5,CASSLDPSKETQYF
TRBV20-1,TRBJ1-5,CSARALPRTARNQPQHF
TRBV7-8,TRBJ2-7,CASSLLPGGYEQYF
TRBV6-5,TRBJ1-1,CASSYSQGSVTEAFF
TRBV20-1,TRBJ1-5,CSARDVVQPQHF
TRBV5-1,TRBJ2-7,CASKPGTISYEQYF
TRBV5-1,TRBJ2-5,CASSWTTGETQYF
TRBV21-1,TRBJ2-7,CASSKNGPFYEQYF
TRBV20-1,TRBJ2-3,CSARDPSGRAKDTQYF
TRBV6-5,TRBJ2-3,CASSYSGLAGGIDTQYF
TRBV20-1,TRBJ2-3,CSAVDSRGGTQYF
TRBV21-1,TRBJ2-5,CASSKGQGAQGVLQETQYF
TRBV28,TRBJ1-6,CASRSLSSPLHF
TRBV10-3,TRBJ2-1,CAIRVGRSPSYNEQFF
TRBV28,TRBJ2-1,CASGVGGRPYNEQFF
TRBV5-1,TRBJ1-5,CASSLAPAAGQPQHF